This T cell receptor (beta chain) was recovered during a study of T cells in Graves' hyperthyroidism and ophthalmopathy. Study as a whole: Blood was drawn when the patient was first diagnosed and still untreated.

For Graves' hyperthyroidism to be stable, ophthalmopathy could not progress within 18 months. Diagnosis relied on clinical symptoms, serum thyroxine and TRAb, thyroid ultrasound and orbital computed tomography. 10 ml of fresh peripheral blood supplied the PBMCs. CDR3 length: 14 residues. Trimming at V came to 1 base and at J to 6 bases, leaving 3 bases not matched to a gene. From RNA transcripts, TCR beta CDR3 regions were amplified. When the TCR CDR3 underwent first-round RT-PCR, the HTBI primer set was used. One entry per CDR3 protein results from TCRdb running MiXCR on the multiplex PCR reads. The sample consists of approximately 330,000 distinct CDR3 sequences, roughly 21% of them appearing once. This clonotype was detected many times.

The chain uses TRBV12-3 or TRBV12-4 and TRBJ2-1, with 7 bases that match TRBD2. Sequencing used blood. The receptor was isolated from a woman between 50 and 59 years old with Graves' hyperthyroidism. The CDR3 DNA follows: TGTGCCAGCAGTTTAGGACTAGCAATCAATGAGCAGTTCTTC. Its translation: CASSLGLAINEQFF.